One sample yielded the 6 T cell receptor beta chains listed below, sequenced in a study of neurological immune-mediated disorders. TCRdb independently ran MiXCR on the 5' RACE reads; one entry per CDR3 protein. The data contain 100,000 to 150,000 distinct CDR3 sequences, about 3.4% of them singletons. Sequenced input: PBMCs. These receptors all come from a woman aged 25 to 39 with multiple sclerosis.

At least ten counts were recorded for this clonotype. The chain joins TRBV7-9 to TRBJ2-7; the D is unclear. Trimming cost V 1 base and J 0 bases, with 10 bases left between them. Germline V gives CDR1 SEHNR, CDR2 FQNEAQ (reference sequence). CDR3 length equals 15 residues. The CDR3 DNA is TGTGCCAGCAGCTTAGGCGGCGCCCCCTCCTACGAGCAGTACTTC. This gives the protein CASSLGGAPSYEQYF.

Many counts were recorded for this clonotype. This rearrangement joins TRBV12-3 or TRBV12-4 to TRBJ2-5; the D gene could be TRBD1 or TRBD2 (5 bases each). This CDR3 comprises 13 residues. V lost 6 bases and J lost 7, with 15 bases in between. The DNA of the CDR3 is TGTGCCAGCAGCCCTGACAGTGGGGGGACCCAGTACTTC. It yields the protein CASSPDSGGTQYF.

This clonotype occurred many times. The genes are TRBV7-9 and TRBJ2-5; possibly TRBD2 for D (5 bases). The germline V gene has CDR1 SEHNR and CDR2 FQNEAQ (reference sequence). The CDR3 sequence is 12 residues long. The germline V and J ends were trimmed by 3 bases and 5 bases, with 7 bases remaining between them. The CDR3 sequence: CASSLDWETQYF. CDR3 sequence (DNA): TGTGCCAGCAGCTTGGACTGGGAGACCCAGTACTTC.

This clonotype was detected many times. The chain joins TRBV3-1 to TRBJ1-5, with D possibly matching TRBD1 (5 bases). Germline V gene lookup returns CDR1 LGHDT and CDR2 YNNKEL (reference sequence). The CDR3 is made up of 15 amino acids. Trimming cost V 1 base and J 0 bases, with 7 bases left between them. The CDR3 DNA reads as TGTGCCAGCAGCCAAGGGGGCCATAGCAATCAGCCCCAGCATTTT. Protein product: CASSQGGHSNQPQHF.

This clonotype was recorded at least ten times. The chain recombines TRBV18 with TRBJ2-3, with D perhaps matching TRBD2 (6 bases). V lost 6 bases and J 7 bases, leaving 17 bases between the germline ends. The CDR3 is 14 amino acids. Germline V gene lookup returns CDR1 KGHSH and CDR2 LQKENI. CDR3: CASSSEAREYTQYF. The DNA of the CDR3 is TGTGCCAGCTCCTCGGAGGCTCGGGAGTATACGCAGTATTTT.

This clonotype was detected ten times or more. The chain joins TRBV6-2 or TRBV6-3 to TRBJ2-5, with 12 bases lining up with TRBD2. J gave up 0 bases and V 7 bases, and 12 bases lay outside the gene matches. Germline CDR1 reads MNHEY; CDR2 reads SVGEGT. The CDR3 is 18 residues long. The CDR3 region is CASTIRLAGVRHQETQYF. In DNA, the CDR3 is TGTGCCAGCACTATCCGACTAGCGGGGGTTAGACACCAAGAGACCCAGTACTTC.